This TCR beta chain was captured by sequencing in a study of response to subunit inactivated influenza vaccine (dated by TCRdb to between 2018 and 2020). Background for the entire study: Deep quantitative T cell receptor repertoire profiling was used in the study to track responses to a trivalent subunit inactivated influenza vaccine. Here is what the overall study found, with its caveats: The authors proposed that each seasonal influenza vaccination may bring in only a limited number of new T cells.

CDR1 and CDR2 are drawn from the germline V gene: MNHEY, SVGAGI. Counted from cysteine to phenylalanine, this CDR3 has 14 amino acids. Only the CDR3 portion is preserved as DNA: 42 bases, with reading frame beginning at the first base. At the junction V is shortened by 2 bases and J by 10 bases, with 12 bases in between. In this sample, this clonotype turned up many times. The antigen this receptor binds is unknown. There are no base qualities to consult, and no much larger clone falls within one base. The protocol used for the library was RT-PCR. The sequencing machine was an Illumina HiSeq 2500. The raw public data were reprocessed by TCRdb itself: fastp quality trimming at Q25, MiXCR clonotype calling, in-frame beta chains only. Rows are combined by CDR3 protein, so each entry shows the most common genes and DNA. This sample gives under 750,000 distinct CDR3 sequences in total; about 12% of them show up just once. 10% of the sample rests with the top ten.

Recombination joined TRBV6-5 with TRBJ1-6; tentative D gene TRBD1, with 5 bases matching. Sequenced material: PBMCs from blood, taken on the day of vaccination. The sequence was collected from a man aged 50-59 years who received an inactivated influenza vaccine. Donor details come from another sample of the same person, matched by shared clones. The DNA reads TGTGCCAGCAGTTACGGCAGGGTAGAATCACCCCTCCACTTT. The encoded protein is CASSYGRVESPLHF.